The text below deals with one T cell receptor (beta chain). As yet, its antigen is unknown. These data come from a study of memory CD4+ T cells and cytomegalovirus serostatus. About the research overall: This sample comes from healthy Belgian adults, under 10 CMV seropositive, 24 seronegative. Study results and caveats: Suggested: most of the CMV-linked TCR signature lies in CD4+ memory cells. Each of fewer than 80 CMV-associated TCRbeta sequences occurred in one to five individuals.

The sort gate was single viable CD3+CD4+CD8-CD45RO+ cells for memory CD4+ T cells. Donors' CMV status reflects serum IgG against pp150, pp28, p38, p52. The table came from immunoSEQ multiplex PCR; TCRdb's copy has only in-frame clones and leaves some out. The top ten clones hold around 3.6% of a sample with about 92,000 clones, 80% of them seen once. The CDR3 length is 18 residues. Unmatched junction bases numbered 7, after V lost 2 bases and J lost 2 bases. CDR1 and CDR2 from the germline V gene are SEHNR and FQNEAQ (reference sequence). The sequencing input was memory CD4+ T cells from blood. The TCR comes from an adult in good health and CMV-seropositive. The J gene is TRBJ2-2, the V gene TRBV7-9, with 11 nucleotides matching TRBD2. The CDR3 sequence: CASSLPWRLAGNTGELFF. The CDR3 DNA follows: TGTGCCAGCAGCTTACCGTGGCGACTAGCGGGAAACACCGGGGAGCTGTTTTTT.